This T cell receptor beta chain appears in the sequencing data of a study of lymphopenia after photon versus proton radiotherapy. General observations from the study: Survival link was tested only in deceased patients; proton benefit remains a possibility. After lymphocyte nadir, photon-treated repertoires showed oligoclonal expansion, especially CD8+ Temra. Relative stability marked proton patients; photon patients lost diversity and naive cells. Larger post-nadir TCR diversity loss correlated inversely with survival in deceased patients.

CDR3 length equals 14 residues. Germline-derived CDR1 and CDR2 are WNHNN and SYGVQD (reference sequence). V was shortened by 3 bases and J by 1 base, with 9 bases between the two germline ends. Assay: immunoSEQ multiplex PCR; the TCRdb copy retains only in-frame clones and omits some. This sample yields under 15,000 clones, of which roughly nine tenths are seen a single time; 3% to 4% belongs to the top ten. About this clone: Its target is not known.

The rearrangement uses TRBV10-1 and TRBJ1-1; D call uncertain. Specimen: peripheral blood, collected from a patient treated with proton-based radiotherapy. The receptor was isolated from a man between 60 and 75 years old with pancreatic cancer. Written as DNA, the CDR3 is TGCGCCAGCAGTGAAGTAGGTCGGAACACTGAAGCTTTCTTT. This codes for CASSEVGRNTEAFF.